Shown below are 22 T cell receptor beta chains from a single sample sequenced in a study of blood T cell repertoires in COVID-19. The assay was immunoSEQ multiplex PCR, and TCRdb's table has in-frame clones only and misses some. In the table there are a few hundred thousand clones, more than 65% of which are singletons. The sequenced sample consisted of peripheral blood. These receptors originate from a person aged 65 to 79 with COVID-19, enrolled during active disease.

This clone has just a few counts. This chain links TRBV9 with TRBJ2-3; 8 nucleotides agree with TRBD2. Trimming at V came to 2 bases and at J to 2 bases, leaving 7 bases not matched to a gene. Germline V gene sequence: CDR1 SGDLS, CDR2 YYNGEE. The CDR3 is made up of 16 amino acids. The CDR3 DNA is TGTGCCAGCAGCGTCCTTGGCGGGGGGTTCACAGATACGCAGTATTTT. Translation: CASSVLGGGFTDTQYF.

The chain couples TRBV7-2 to TRBJ1-1, with D unclear. The CDR3 is made up of 14 amino acids. Germline V gene sequence: CDR1 SGHTA, CDR2 FQGNSA. With 1 base removed from V and 3 bases from J, the gap between germline ends came to 9 bases. The CDR3 protein is CASSLVGPDTEAFF. CDR3 bases: TGTGCCAGCAGCTTAGTTGGGCCGGACACTGAAGCTTTCTTT.

The chain recombines TRBV4-3 with TRBJ2-7, with TRBD1 matching over 12 bases. The CDR3 loop spans 16 amino acids. The germline CDR1 and CDR2 sequences are LGHNA and YSLEER. V gave up 0 bases and J gave up 5 bases; unmatched junction bases: 5. CDR3: CASSQDTGTGGDEQYF. For the CDR3, the DNA is TGCGCCAGCAGCCAAGATACAGGGACAGGGGGCGACGAGCAGTACTTC.

The chain joins TRBV5-1 to TRBJ1-1; TRBD1 matches at 7 bases. The CDR3 is made up of 16 amino acids. The germline gives CDR1 SGHRS, CDR2 YFSETQ. The junction had 12 bases not matched to a gene; V was cut back by 3 bases and J by 4 bases. CDR3 nucleotides: TGCGCCAGCAGCTCGGGACAGTTTAATCCCCCCACTGAAGCTTTCTTT. Its protein product is CASSSGQFNPPTEAFF.

The chain carries TRBV5-4 and TRBJ2-1; the D gene is possibly TRBD2 (6 bases). V lost 3 bases to trimming and J lost 6 bases, with 13 bases between them. This CDR3 has 14 residues. Germline loops: CDR1 SGHNT, CDR2 YYREEE (reference sequence). The CDR3 coding sequence is TGTGCCAGCAGCTGGGACTTAGCTGCCAATGAGCAGTTCTTC. It specifies CASSWDLAANEQFF.

The V and J genes are TRBV11-2 and TRBJ2-7, with 7 nucleotides matching TRBD1. The length of the CDR3 is 13 residues. Germline V gene lookup returns CDR1 SGHAT and CDR2 FQNNGV. With V trimmed by 3 bases and J by 2 bases, 1 base remained unmatched. The CDR3 sequence: CASSLDRTYEQYF. The CDR3 DNA sequence: TGTGCCAGCAGCTTGGACAGGACCTACGAGCAGTACTTC.

This clone was seen just once. The chain links TRBV5-4 to TRBJ2-2; TRBD2 agrees at 13 bases. This CDR3 spans 17 amino acids. Looked up from germline, CDR1 is SGHNT and CDR2 is YYREEE (reference sequence). V lost 4 bases, J lost 5 bases, and 8 bases stayed unmatched. CDR3 sequence (DNA): TGTGCCAGCAGCCGAGGACTAGCGGGAGTTGAAACCGGGGAGCTGTTTTTT. This encodes CASSRGLAGVETGELFF.

The chain carries TRBV27 and TRBJ2-1; TRBD2 matches 8 bases. Per germline, CDR1 MNHEY and CDR2 SMNVEV (reference sequence). Trimming at V came to 5 bases and at J to 2 bases, leaving 5 bases not matched to a gene. This CDR3 is built from 15 residues. CDR3 nucleotides: TGTGCCAGCAGTCAATTGCGGGGGGCCTACAATGAGCAGTTCTTC. Translating gives CASSQLRGAYNEQFF.

J is TRBJ1-3 and V is TRBV4-1; possibly TRBD1 for D (6 bases). Germline-derived CDR1 and CDR2 are MGHRA and YSYEKL. Trimming shortened V by 2 bases and J by 2 bases, and 16 bases separated the two germline ends. There are 17 residues in the CDR3. The CDR3: CASSQRDRSRAGNTIYF. For the CDR3, the DNA is TGCGCCAGCAGCCAAAGAGACAGGTCAAGGGCTGGAAACACCATATATTTT.

The chain is built from TRBV6-6 and TRBJ1-6; unclear D gene. Per germline, CDR1 MNHNY and CDR2 SVGAGI (reference sequence). Trimming removed 5 bases at V and 7 bases at J, with 30 bases between. This CDR3 has 20 amino acids. The CDR3 bases are TGTGCCAGCAGTCCGACGGAGGGTTCGCGACCGCCGATGAAAAATTCACCCCTCCACTTT. Amino acids: CASSPTEGSRPPMKNSPLHF.

The chain links TRBV6-5 to TRBJ1-6; the D gene is possibly TRBD1 (5 bases). Per the germline V gene, CDR1 is MNHEY and CDR2 is SVGAGI. Trimming took 6 bases from V and 3 from J, leaving 9 bases between them. The CDR3 is 14 amino acids. This CDR3 reads CASSPDSYNSPLHF. Written as DNA, the CDR3 is TGTGCCAGCAGCCCCGACAGCTATAATTCACCCCTCCACTTT.

The V gene is TRBV4-3, the J gene TRBJ2-5, with D perhaps TRBD2 (5 bases). The germline gives CDR1 LGHNA, CDR2 YSLEER. Trimming took off 4 bases at V and 9 bases at J, with 18 bases between the two ends. The CDR3 consists of 14 residues. CDR3 region: CASSPVGLAGAQYF. The CDR3 nucleotides are TGCGCCAGCAGCCCCGTTGGACTCGCCGGGGCCCAGTACTTC.

This chain links TRBV19 with TRBJ2-1; 8 bases match TRBD2. The V gene end was trimmed by 6 bases and the J gene end by 13 bases; junction bases not matched to a gene: 8. CDR1 and CDR2 from the germline V gene are LNHDA and SQIVND (reference sequence). This CDR3 is built from 12 residues. The CDR3 DNA follows: TGTGCCAGTAGCCATCTTAGCGGGAACCAGTTCTTC. Its protein product is CASSHLSGNQFF. The full variable domain, its missing parts supplied by reference TRBV19 and TRBJ2-1, is DGGITQSPKYLFRKEGQNVTLSCEQNLNHDAMYWYRQDPGQGLRLIYYSQIVNDFQKGDIAEGYSVSREKKESFPLTVTSAQKNPTAFYLCASSHLSGNQFFGPGTRLTVL.

The chain uses TRBV12-5 and TRBJ1-1, with D perhaps TRBD1 (6 bases). Trimming shortened V by 1 base and J by 5 bases, and 8 bases separated the two germline ends. The CDR3 is 13 amino acids. Germline V gene sequence: CDR1 LGHNT, CDR2 FRNRAP. The CDR3 sequence: CASGLGQGTEAFF. DNA for the CDR3: TGTGCTAGTGGTTTGGGGCAGGGGACTGAAGCTTTCTTT.

The J gene is TRBJ2-1, the V gene TRBV7-3; 8 bases are a match to TRBD1. CDR1 is SGHTA, CDR2 FQGTGA, per germline. The CDR3 runs to 13 residues. Germline trimming cut 4 bases from V and 11 bases from J; bases unmatched to any gene: 7. The CDR3 loop reads CASSSSGTGKQFF. DNA of the CDR3: TGTGCCAGCAGCTCCTCCGGGACAGGAAAGCAGTTCTTC.

V is TRBV6-2 or TRBV6-3 and J is TRBJ2-7; D is unclear. The V end was cut by 2 bases, the J end by 0 bases, with 8 bases between. The germline V gene has CDR1 MNHEY and CDR2 SVGEGT. The CDR3 contains 14 residues. The CDR3 nucleotides read TGTGCCAGCAGTTACATGAGCGCCTCCTACGAGCAGTACTTC. It codes for CASSYMSASYEQYF.

The genes are TRBV7-3 and TRBJ2-7; D gene uncertain. The V end lost 1 base, the J end lost 3 bases, and 7 bases lay between the germline ends. The CDR3 runs 13 residues. Germline CDR1 and CDR2: SGHTA and FQGTGA. The CDR3 here is CASSLMHNYEQYF. CDR3 nucleotide sequence: TGTGCCAGCAGCTTAATGCACAACTACGAGCAGTACTTC. The variable domain in full, completed from reference TRBV7-3 and TRBJ2-7, reads GAGVSQTPSNKVTEKGKYVELRCDPISGHTALYWYRQSLGQGPEFLIYFQGTGAADDSGLPNDRFFAVRPEGSVSTLKIQRTERGDSAVYLCASSLMHNYEQYFGPGTRLTVT.

The chain employs TRBV7-2 and TRBJ1-5, with 9 bases fitting TRBD1. CDR3 length: 15 amino acids. From germline, CDR1 is SGHTA and CDR2 FQGNSA. J was trimmed by 5 bases and V by 3 bases; bases with no gene match: 5. The chain's CDR3 is CASSFDRGEDQPQHF. DNA for the CDR3: TGTGCCAGCAGCTTCGACAGGGGGGAAGATCAGCCCCAGCATTTT.

The V call is TRBV19, the J call TRBJ2-3; D might be TRBD2 (6 bases). Germline CDR1 and CDR2: LNHDA and SQIVND (reference sequence). Trimming stripped 2 bases from V and 1 base from J, with 13 bases between. The CDR3 contains 16 residues. CDR3 region: CASSIRGGGGTDTQYF. CDR3 sequence (DNA): TGTGCCAGTAGTATACGGGGAGGCGGCGGCACAGATACGCAGTATTTT. Variable domain in full (rest from reference TRBV19 and TRBJ2-3): DGGITQSPKYLFRKEGQNVTLSCEQNLNHDAMYWYRQDPGQGLRLIYYSQIVNDFQKGDIAEGYSVSREKKESFPLTVTSAQKNPTAFYLCASSIRGGGGTDTQYFGPGTRLTVL.

V gene TRBV13 combines with J gene TRBJ1-1; tentatively, D is TRBD1 (5 bases). V dropped 1 base and J dropped 3 bases, with 6 bases sitting between them. This CDR3 has 13 amino acids. Germline assignment: CDR1 PRHDT and CDR2 FYEKMQ (reference sequence). The CDR3 sequence is CASSLVGDTEAFF. DNA of the CDR3: TGTGCCAGCAGCTTAGTAGGGGACACTGAAGCTTTCTTT.

Only one count was recorded for this clone. The rearrangement joins TRBV28 to TRBJ2-5; D remains ambiguous. Germline V lookup: CDR1 MDHEN, CDR2 SYDVKM. Trimming left V 3 bases short and J 5 bases short, with 7 bases between. The CDR3 length is 12 residues. The CDR3 is CASSFRRETQYF. CDR3 nucleotide sequence: TGTGCCAGCAGTTTCCGGCGGGAGACCCAGTACTTC. The variable domain in full, with the rest retrieved from reference TRBV28 and TRBJ2-5, is DVKVTQSSRYLVKRTGEKVFLECVQDMDHENMFWYRQDPGLGLRLIYFSYDVKMKEKGDIPEGYSVSREKKERFSLILESASTNQTSMYLCASSFRRETQYFGPGTRLLVL.

CDR3 region: CASSGLQGAYEQYF. The DNA for the CDR3 is TGCGCCAGCAGCGGACTACAGGGGGCTTACGAGCAGTACTTC. The rearrangement links TRBV5-1 to TRBJ2-7; TRBD1 aligns across 9 bases. The germline gives CDR1 SGHRS, CDR2 YFSETQ. J was trimmed by 4 bases and V by 4 bases; bases with no gene match: 6. The CDR3 runs to 14 residues.